This T cell receptor beta chain appears in the sequencing data of a study of OX40 agonist ivuxolimab in advanced cancers. This clone has a handful of counts. Its target is not known. Data came from immunoSEQ multiplex PCR; TCRdb stores just in-frame clones and leaves some out. The table shows some 76,000 clones, with just under 85% occurring only once. Overall study findings and caveats: At doses 0.1 to 3.0 mg/kg, CD4+ and CD8+ clones expanded.

The ends were cut back, 1 base at V and 7 bases at J, with 4 bases in the middle. The CDR3 totals 11 residues. CDR1 is SEHNR and CDR2 is FQNEAQ in the germline V gene (reference sequence). Drawing of blood for sampling happened at baseline, at cycle 4 day 1, and at cycle 7 day 1. The sequenced sample was CD4+ or CD8+ T cells sorted from blood, obtained in a trial of the OX40 agonist ivuxolimab. V is TRBV7-9 and J is TRBJ1-1; D is ambiguous. This receptor was identified in an adult with an advanced solid tumor such as melanoma, head and neck, liver or kidney cancer. The CDR3 nucleotides read TGTGCCAGCAGCTTAGGGGTTGAAGCTTTCTTT. It is translated as CASSLGVEAFF. Supplemented by reference TRBV7-9 and TRBJ1-1, the full variable domain reads DTGVSQNPRHKITKRGQNVTFRCDPISEHNRLYWYRQTLGQGPEFLTYFQNEAQLEKSRLLSDRFSAERPKGSFSTLEIQRTEQGDSAMYLCASSLGVEAFFGQGTRLTVV.